This T cell receptor (beta chain) stems from a study of T cells of healthy individuals. The CDR3 covers 12 residues. Germline lookup yields CDR1 ENHRY and CDR2 SYGVKD. Trimming removed 5 bases at V and 0 bases at J, with 5 bases between. In TCRdb, the 5' RACE reads were re-called with MiXCR into one record per CDR3 protein. Here the sample spans 50,000 to 55,000 distinct CDR3 sequences, roughly 15% being singletons. The chain joins TRBV10-3 to TRBJ2-7; no definite D call. The TCR originated in a human donor in good health. CDR3 region: CAISLSSYEQYF. The CDR3 region has the DNA TGTGCCATCAGTTTGAGCTCCTACGAGCAGTACTTC.